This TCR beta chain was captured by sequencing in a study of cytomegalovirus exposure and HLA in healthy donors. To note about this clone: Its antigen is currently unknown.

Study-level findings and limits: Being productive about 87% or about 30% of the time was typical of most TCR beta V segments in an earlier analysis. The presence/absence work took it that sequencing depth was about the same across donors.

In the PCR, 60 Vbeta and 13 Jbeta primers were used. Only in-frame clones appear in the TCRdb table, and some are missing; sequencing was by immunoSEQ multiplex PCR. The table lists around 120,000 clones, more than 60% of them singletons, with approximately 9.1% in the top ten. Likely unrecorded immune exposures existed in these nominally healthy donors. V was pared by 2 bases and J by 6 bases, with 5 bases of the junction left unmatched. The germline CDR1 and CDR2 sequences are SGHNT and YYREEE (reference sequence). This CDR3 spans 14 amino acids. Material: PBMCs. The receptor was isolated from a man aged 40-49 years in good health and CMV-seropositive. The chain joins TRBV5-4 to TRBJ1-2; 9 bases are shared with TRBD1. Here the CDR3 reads CASSLGQGRNGYTF. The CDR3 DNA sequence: TGTGCCAGCAGCTTAGGACAGGGGAGAAATGGCTACACCTTC.